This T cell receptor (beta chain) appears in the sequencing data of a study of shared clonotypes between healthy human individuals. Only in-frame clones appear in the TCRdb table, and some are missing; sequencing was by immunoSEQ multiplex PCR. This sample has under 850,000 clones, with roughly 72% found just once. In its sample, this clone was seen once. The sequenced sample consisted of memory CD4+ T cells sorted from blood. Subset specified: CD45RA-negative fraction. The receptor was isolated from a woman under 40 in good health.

CDR3 in amino acids: CASSGSRGYEQYF. CDR3 nucleotides: TGTGCCAGCAGTGGGAGCCGGGGCTACGAGCAGTACTTC. V is TRBV6-5 and J is TRBJ2-7; TRBD2 is a possible D gene (5 bases). This CDR3 spans 13 amino acids. Germline V gene lookup returns CDR1 MNHEY and CDR2 SVGAGI. Trimming took off 5 bases at V and 3 bases at J, with 11 bases between the two ends.